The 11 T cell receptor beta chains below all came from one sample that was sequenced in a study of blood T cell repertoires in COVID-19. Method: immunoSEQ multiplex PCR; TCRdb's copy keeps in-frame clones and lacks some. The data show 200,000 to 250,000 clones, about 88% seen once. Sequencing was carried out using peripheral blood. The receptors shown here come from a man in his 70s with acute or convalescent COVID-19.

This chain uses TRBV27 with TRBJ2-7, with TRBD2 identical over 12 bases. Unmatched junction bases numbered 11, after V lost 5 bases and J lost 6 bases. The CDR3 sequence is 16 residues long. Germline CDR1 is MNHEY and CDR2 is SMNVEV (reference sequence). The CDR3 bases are TGTGCCAGCAGTCGGACTAGCGGGAATAGGGCCGCCGAGCAGTACTTC. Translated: CASSRTSGNRAAEQYF.

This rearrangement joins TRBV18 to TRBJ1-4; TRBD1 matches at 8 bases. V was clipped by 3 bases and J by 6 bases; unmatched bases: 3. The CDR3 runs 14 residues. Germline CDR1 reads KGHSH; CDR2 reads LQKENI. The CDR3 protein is CASSPGQVDEKLFF. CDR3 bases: TGTGCCAGCTCACCGGGACAGGTTGATGAAAAACTGTTTTTT.

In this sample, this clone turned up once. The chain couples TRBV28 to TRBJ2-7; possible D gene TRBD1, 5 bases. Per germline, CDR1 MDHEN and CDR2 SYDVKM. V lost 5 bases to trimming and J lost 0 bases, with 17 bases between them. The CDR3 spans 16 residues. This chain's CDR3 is CASSRKETVSSYEQYF. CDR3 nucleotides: TGTGCCAGCAGTCGAAAAGAGACAGTGAGCTCCTACGAGCAGTACTTC.

The chain's CDR3 is CASSSGLAGGHEQYF. CDR3 DNA sequence: TGTGCCAGCAGCTCGGGACTAGCGGGGGGCCACGAGCAGTACTTC. V gene TRBV5-4 combines with J gene TRBJ2-7; TRBD2 matches at 15 bases. The trim removed 3 bases at V and 5 bases at J, leaving 3 bases unmatched. The germline V gene encodes CDR1 SGHNT and CDR2 YYREEE (reference sequence). The CDR3 extends over 15 amino acids. Combining the CDR3 with reference TRBV5-4 and TRBJ2-7 gives the whole variable domain ETGVTQSPTHLIKTRGQQVTLRCSSQSGHNTVSWYQQALGQGPQFIFQYYREEENGRGNFPPRFSGLQFPNYSSELNVNALELDDSALYLCASSSGLAGGHEQYFGPGTRLTVT.

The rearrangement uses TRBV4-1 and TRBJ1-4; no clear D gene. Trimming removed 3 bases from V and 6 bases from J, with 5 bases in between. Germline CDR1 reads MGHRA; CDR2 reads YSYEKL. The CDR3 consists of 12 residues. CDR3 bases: TGCGCCAGCAGCCATATAGATGAAAAACTGTTTTTT. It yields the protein CASSHIDEKLFF.

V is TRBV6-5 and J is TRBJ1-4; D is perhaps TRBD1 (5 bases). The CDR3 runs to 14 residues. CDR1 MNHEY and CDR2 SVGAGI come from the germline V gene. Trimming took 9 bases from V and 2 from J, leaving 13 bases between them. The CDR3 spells CASSRAGTNEKLFF. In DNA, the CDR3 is TGTGCCAGTAGCAGGGCAGGTACTAATGAAAAACTGTTTTTT.

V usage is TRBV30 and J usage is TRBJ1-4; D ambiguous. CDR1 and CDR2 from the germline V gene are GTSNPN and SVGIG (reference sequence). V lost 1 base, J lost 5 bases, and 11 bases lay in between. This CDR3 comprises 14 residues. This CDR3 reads CAWSGRPGNEKLFF. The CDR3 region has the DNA TGTGCCTGGAGTGGACGTCCGGGAAATGAAAAACTGTTTTTT.

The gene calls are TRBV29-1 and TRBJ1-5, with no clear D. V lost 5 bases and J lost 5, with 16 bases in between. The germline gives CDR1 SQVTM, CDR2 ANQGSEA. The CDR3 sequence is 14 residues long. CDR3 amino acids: CSVIAGRADQPQHF. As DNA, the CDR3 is TGCAGCGTTATCGCCGGGCGAGCGGATCAGCCCCAGCATTTT.

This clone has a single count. This CDR3 is CASSLDLSETQYF. In nucleotides, the CDR3 is TGTGCCAGCAGCTTAGACTTATCAGAGACCCAGTACTTC. The chain carries TRBV11-3 and TRBJ2-5; D is unresolved. V lost 0 bases, J lost 4 bases, and 6 bases lay in between. Germline CDR1 and CDR2: SGHNT and YENEEA. The CDR3 sequence is 13 residues long. Supplemented by reference TRBV11-3 and TRBJ2-5, the full variable domain reads EAGVVQSPRYKIIEKKQPVAFWCNPISGHNTLYWYLQNLGQGPELLIRYENEEAVDDSQLPKDRFSAERLKGVDSTLKIQPAELGDSAVYLCASSLDLSETQYFGPGTRLLVL.

The CDR3 DNA reads as TGCGCCAGCAGTCTTCCCCGGGGTGGAGATACGCAGTATTTT. It encodes CASSLPRGGDTQYF. This chain connects TRBV23-1 to TRBJ2-3; D may be TRBD2 (5 bases). TRBV23-1 is treated as an ORF (open reading frame) with a function not yet certain. The CDR3 contains 14 residues. V was shortened by 4 bases and J by 5 bases, with 13 bases between the two germline ends.

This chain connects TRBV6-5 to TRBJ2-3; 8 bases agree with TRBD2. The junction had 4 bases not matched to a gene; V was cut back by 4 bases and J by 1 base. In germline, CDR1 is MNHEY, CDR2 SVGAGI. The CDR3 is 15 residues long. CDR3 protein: CASSWATSGTDTQYF. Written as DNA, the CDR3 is TGTGCCAGCAGTTGGGCGACTAGCGGCACAGATACGCAGTATTTT.